This T cell receptor (beta chain) was identified in a study of T cell responses to AZD1222 COVID-19 vaccine. The study's findings and limits: CD4 TCRs linked to vaccination spanned spike, dominating at 160-218 and 743-854. No repertoire was sampled before or during the peak T cell response, only after it. In a largely white British group with more females than males, clonal diversity was possibly underestimated.

In the case of this clone: Its target is unknown.

Sequencing used immunoSEQ multiplex PCR; TCRdb keeps in-frame clones, though not all of them. The sample lists approximately 120,000 clones, around 85% occurring once. This clonotype was obtained from an adult who received the AZD1222 COVID-19 vaccine. The sequenced sample was peripheral blood, obtained 28 days after the second AZD1222 dose.

The chain's CDR3 is CASSQPPWQGAGGYTF. Written as DNA, the CDR3 is TGTGCCAGCAGCCAGCCCCCGTGGCAGGGGGCAGGAGGCTACACCTTC. The chain has TRBV5-4 and TRBJ1-2, with 8 positions matching TRBD1. In germline, CDR1 is SGHNT, CDR2 YYREEE (reference sequence). V was pared by 4 bases and J by 8 bases, with 16 bases of the junction left unmatched. The CDR3 totals 16 residues. Full variable domain (missing parts from reference TRBV5-4 and TRBJ1-2): ETGVTQSPTHLIKTRGQQVTLRCSSQSGHNTVSWYQQALGQGPQFIFQYYREEENGRGNFPPRFSGLQFPNYSSELNVNALELDDSALYLCASSQPPWQGAGGYTFGSGTRLTVV.